Following are 28 T cell receptor beta chains from one sample sequenced in a study of cytomegalovirus exposure and HLA in healthy donors. The PCR contained 60 Vbeta and 13 Jbeta primers. Only in-frame clones appear in the TCRdb table, and some are missing; sequencing was by immunoSEQ multiplex PCR. Of 120,000 to 150,000 clones listed, 75% to 80% are singletons. Sequenced sample: PBMCs. The receptors stem from a woman between 45 and 60 years old in good health and CMV-seronegative.

This clone was observed a handful of times. The chain employs TRBV15 and TRBJ2-7; 8 bases match TRBD1. The V and J ends lost 1 base and 4 bases, in that order; junction bases with no gene match: 12. The CDR3 is 17 amino acids. Germline loops: CDR1 LNHNV, CDR2 YYDKDF (reference sequence). CDR3 coding DNA: TGTGCCACCAGCAGAGGTTCTCCCGGACAGGGTGTTTACGAGCAGTACTTC. As protein: CATSRGSPGQGVYEQYF.

V gene TRBV19 combines with J gene TRBJ2-3; 8 bases are shared with TRBD1. The junction had 17 bases not matched to a gene; V was cut back by 4 bases and J by 2 bases. The CDR3 loop spans 19 amino acids. Germline V lookup: CDR1 LNHDA, CDR2 SQIVND (reference sequence). This chain's CDR3 is CASSRQGSSRFGPTDTQYF. The CDR3 DNA is TGTGCCAGTAGTAGACAGGGGTCCTCTAGATTTGGCCCCACAGATACGCAGTATTTT.

This rearrangement joins TRBV9 to TRBJ2-3; 9 positions match TRBD2. Germline trimming cut 3 bases from V and 5 bases from J; bases unmatched to any gene: 1. Germline CDR1 is SGDLS and CDR2 is YYNGEE. The CDR3 length is 13 residues. CDR3 amino acids: CASSEAGGDTQYF. In DNA form, the CDR3 reads TGTGCCAGCAGCGAAGCGGGGGGAGATACGCAGTATTTT.

As regards this clone: Other nucleotide sequences in the sample specify the same CDR3. The rearrangement links TRBV5-1 to TRBJ2-2, with TRBD1 matching 10 bases. Germline assignment: CDR1 SGHRS and CDR2 YFSETQ. Trimming at V came to 2 bases and at J to 4 bases, leaving 2 bases not matched to a gene. The CDR3 has 15 residues. The CDR3 is CASSLGQGGTGELFF. The CDR3 DNA reads as TGCGCCAGCAGCTTAGGACAGGGGGGCACCGGGGAGCTGTTTTTT.

As to this clone: This sample also contains other DNA sequences that code for the same CDR3. V gene TRBV6-1 combines with J gene TRBJ1-2; 8 nucleotides agree with TRBD1. The germline CDR1 and CDR2 sequences are MNHNS and SASEGT. This CDR3 region has 14 residues. V lost 0 bases, J lost 7 bases, and 4 bases stayed unmatched. CDR3 in DNA: TGTGCCAGCAGTGAAGCGCGAACAGGGGGTGGCTACACCTTC. Protein sequence: CASSEARTGGGYTF.

V is TRBV6-1 and J is TRBJ1-1, with D unresolved. Germline CDR1 reads MNHNS; CDR2 reads SASEGT. V lost 4 bases and J 7 bases, leaving 16 bases between the germline ends. The CDR3 is 14 amino acids. Here the CDR3 reads CASSVLGAFREAFF. In DNA, the CDR3 is TGTGCCAGCAGTGTCCTGGGCGCCTTCCGTGAAGCTTTCTTT.

This clone was detected only a few times. The V gene is TRBV7-9, the J gene TRBJ2-5; no definite D call. CDR1 and CDR2 (germline): SEHNR, FQNEAQ (reference sequence). Trimming pared 2 bases from V and 3 bases from J, leaving 22 bases between. The CDR3 is made up of 18 amino acids. The CDR3: CASSLSTVIGVEKETQYF. For the CDR3, the DNA is TGTGCCAGCAGCTTATCTACAGTAATAGGTGTCGAGAAAGAGACCCAGTACTTC.

Only a few counts were recorded for this clone. The V and J genes are TRBV28 and TRBJ2-3; D possibly corresponds to TRBD2 (5 bases). CDR3 length: 15 amino acids. The ends were cut back, 6 bases at V and 0 bases at J, with 13 bases in the middle. CDR1 and CDR2 (germline): MDHEN, SYDVKM. CDR3 region: CASRPGGLSTDTQYF. In DNA, the CDR3 is TGTGCCAGCAGGCCTGGAGGTCTAAGCACAGATACGCAGTATTTT.

The V and J genes are TRBV6-5 and TRBJ2-7; 7 nucleotides align to TRBD2. This CDR3 has 13 amino acids. V lost 7 bases to trimming and J lost 0 bases; unmatched junction nucleotides: 3. The germline V gene encodes CDR1 MNHEY and CDR2 SVGAGI. Here the CDR3 DNA reads TGTGCCAGCATAAGCGGGGCCTCCTACGAGCAGTACTTC. Its protein is CASISGASYEQYF.

This clone was observed a few times. This rearrangement joins TRBV14 to TRBJ1-2; D may be TRBD1 (6 bases). The CDR3 consists of 17 residues. The germline CDR1 and CDR2 sequences are SGHDN and FVKESK. V shed 4 bases and J shed 6 bases, with 24 bases lying between them. This chain's CDR3 is CASSLFYLKQGENGYTF. The CDR3 DNA follows: TGTGCCAGCAGCCTTTTTTACCTTAAACAGGGTGAGAATGGCTACACCTTC.

The V and J genes are TRBV4-1 and TRBJ1-4; D not certain. The germline V gene encodes CDR1 MGHRA and CDR2 YSYEKL. This CDR3 has 15 residues. Between the trimmed V and J ends, which lost 4 bases and 0 bases, there was a span of 9 bases. CDR3 nucleotides: TGCGCCAGCAGCCCGGACTTACCAACTAATGAAAAACTGTTTTTT. Protein product: CASSPDLPTNEKLFF.

The CDR3 loop is CASSLGGLDQPQHF. The CDR3, as DNA: TGTGCCAGCAGCTTAGGAGGACTGGACCAGCCCCAGCATTTT. This sequence joins TRBV7-2 and TRBJ1-5; D remains unclear. Trimming left V 1 base short and J 7 bases short, with 11 bases between. The CDR3 has 14 residues. Germline V gives CDR1 SGHTA, CDR2 FQGNSA.

The J gene is TRBJ1-4, the V gene TRBV19; tentative D call: TRBD1 (5 bases). CDR3 length: 13 residues. The V end was cut by 2 bases, the J end by 7 bases, with 8 bases between. The V gene's germline CDR1 is LNHDA and CDR2 SQIVND (reference sequence). The CDR3 coding sequence is TGTGCCAGTAGTATACAGCAGGGTGAAAAACTGTTTTTT. This translates into CASSIQQGEKLFF.

The chain combines TRBV15 with TRBJ2-3, with 9 bases aligning to TRBD1. CDR3 size: 16 residues. CDR1 and CDR2 from the germline V gene are LNHNV and YYDKDF (reference sequence). V lost 4 bases, J lost 4 bases, and 9 bases stayed unmatched. As DNA, the CDR3 is TGTGCCACCAGCATTACTTCGGGACAGGGTCCAGATACGCAGTATTTT. Protein sequence: CATSITSGQGPDTQYF.

The J gene is TRBJ1-2, the V gene TRBV10-1; D may be TRBD1 (6 bases). The CDR3 runs 13 residues. The V gene's germline CDR1 is WNHNN and CDR2 SYGVQD (reference sequence). Trimming cost V 3 bases and J 4 bases, with 9 bases left between them. Here the CDR3 DNA reads TGCGCCAGCAGTGATCGGGACACCTATGGCTACACCTTC. It is translated as CASSDRDTYGYTF.

This chain links TRBV5-6 with TRBJ2-5; TRBD1 might be the D (6 bases). From germline, CDR1 is SGHDT and CDR2 YYEEEE. Trimming pared 2 bases from V and 4 bases from J, leaving 24 bases between. This CDR3 is built from 18 residues. CDR3 sequence reads: CASSFPSRGFGTPETQYF. Here the CDR3 DNA reads TGTGCCAGCAGCTTCCCGTCGAGGGGGTTCGGTACGCCAGAGACCCAGTACTTC.

CDR3 region: CASRREGGDQPQHF. CDR3 nucleotides: TGCGCCAGCAGAAGGGAGGGGGGAGATCAGCCCCAGCATTTT. This chain links TRBV4-1 with TRBJ1-5; D might be TRBD1 (6 bases). Trimming took 6 bases from V and 5 from J, leaving 14 bases between them. The length of the CDR3 is 14 residues. The germline gives CDR1 MGHRA, CDR2 YSYEKL.

This clone has only one observation. The chain joins TRBV7-9 to TRBJ2-3; 8 bases match TRBD2. The CDR3 consists of 14 residues. Germline loops: CDR1 SEHNR, CDR2 FQNEAQ (reference sequence). V gave up 10 bases and J gave up 2 bases; unmatched junction bases: 8. CDR3 DNA sequence: TGTGCCATCTCCGGGCGGGGGGACACAGATACGCAGTATTTT. It specifies CAISGRGDTDTQYF.

The chain recombines TRBV6-1 with TRBJ1-1; D is undetermined. V lost 8 bases, J lost 1 base, and 11 bases lay in between. The CDR3 length is 13 residues. Germline CDR1 and CDR2: MNHNS and SASEGT. The DNA for the CDR3 is TGTGCCAGCTGCAGGCGGGAGAACACTGAAGCTTTCTTT. It yields the protein CASCRRENTEAFF.

CDR3 bases: TGTGCCAGCAGCTTACAGAGGGGAGGCCCTGAAGCTTTCTTT. As protein: CASSLQRGGPEAFF. The chain has TRBV7-9 and TRBJ1-1, with D possibly TRBD1 on 5 matching bases. CDR3 size: 14 residues. Trimming shortened V by 2 bases and J by 6 bases, and 13 bases separated the two germline ends. Germline V lookup: CDR1 SEHNR, CDR2 FQNEAQ (reference sequence).

This chain uses TRBV6-5 with TRBJ1-2; 7 nucleotides line up with TRBD1. V lost 2 bases and J lost 6; bases outside the gene matches: 12. This CDR3 spans 16 amino acids. From germline, CDR1 is MNHEY and CDR2 SVGAGI. The CDR3: CASSYAKNRGRDGYTF. The CDR3 DNA reads TGTGCCAGCAGTTACGCGAAAAACAGGGGTCGAGATGGCTACACCTTC.

V is TRBV5-1 and J is TRBJ1-4; D ambiguous. V was pared by 1 base and J by 0 bases, with 16 bases between. Germline CDR1 and CDR2: SGHRS and YFSETQ. This CDR3 comprises 18 residues. CDR3 nucleotides: TGCGCCAGCAGCTTGTGGCCAGAAGATTATGCAACTAATGAAAAACTGTTTTTT. Translation gives CASSLWPEDYATNEKLFF.

This clone appeared a few times. The chain has TRBV6-6 and TRBJ2-1, with D perhaps TRBD2 (6 bases). Germline CDR1 is MNHNY and CDR2 is SVGAGI (reference sequence). The CDR3 is 15 residues long. Trimming removed 5 bases at V and 4 bases at J, with 15 bases between. The chain's CDR3 is CASSQGTFRYNEQFF. CDR3 sequence (DNA): TGTGCCAGCAGTCAAGGGACTTTTAGATACAATGAGCAGTTCTTC.

This chain connects TRBV25-1 to TRBJ2-7; 8 bases map to TRBD1. The CDR3 is 13 residues long. Germline V gene sequence: CDR1 MGHDK, CDR2 SYGVNS. V lost 2 bases to trimming and J lost 13 bases; unmatched junction nucleotides: 10. The CDR3 bases are TGTGCCAGCAGTGAAAATCGAGGGGACAGGTTCTACTTC. The encoded protein is CASSENRGDRFYF.

J is TRBJ1-2 and V is TRBV28; D gene uncertain. The CDR3 is 11 amino acids. The germline V gene encodes CDR1 MDHEN and CDR2 SYDVKM. Trimming took 2 bases from V and 5 from J, leaving 3 bases between them. In DNA form, the CDR3 reads TGTGCCAGCAGTTTACAATATGGCTACACCTTC. Protein product: CASSLQYGYTF.

The chain carries TRBV5-1 and TRBJ2-1; 10 nucleotides align to TRBD2. The junction had 10 bases not matched to a gene; V was cut back by 3 bases and J by 7 bases. CDR1 and CDR2 from the germline V gene are SGHRS and YFSETQ. The CDR3 is made up of 16 amino acids. The CDR3 loop reads CASSSRLAGPGNEQFF. The CDR3, as DNA: TGCGCCAGCAGCTCCAGACTAGCGGGCCCGGGGAATGAGCAGTTCTTC.

The rearrangement joins TRBV9 to TRBJ1-1; 7 nucleotides line up with TRBD1. This CDR3 is 15 amino acids long. V lost 3 bases to trimming and J lost 1 base; unmatched junction nucleotides: 6. Germline CDR1 and CDR2: SGDLS and YYNGEE. The CDR3 DNA follows: TGTGCCAGCAGCGCCCTAGGGACAGCGAACACTGAAGCTTTCTTT. Translation: CASSALGTANTEAFF.

The rearrangement uses TRBV5-4 and TRBJ2-7; 8 bases fit TRBD1. J was trimmed by 6 bases and V by 3 bases; bases with no gene match: 8. The CDR3 has 14 residues. Germline V gene data show CDR1 as SGHNT and CDR2 as YYREEE (reference sequence). The DNA of the CDR3 is TGTGCCAGCAGCTCCCCGGGACAGGTAGGCGAGCAGTACTTC. Translating it yields CASSSPGQVGEQYF.